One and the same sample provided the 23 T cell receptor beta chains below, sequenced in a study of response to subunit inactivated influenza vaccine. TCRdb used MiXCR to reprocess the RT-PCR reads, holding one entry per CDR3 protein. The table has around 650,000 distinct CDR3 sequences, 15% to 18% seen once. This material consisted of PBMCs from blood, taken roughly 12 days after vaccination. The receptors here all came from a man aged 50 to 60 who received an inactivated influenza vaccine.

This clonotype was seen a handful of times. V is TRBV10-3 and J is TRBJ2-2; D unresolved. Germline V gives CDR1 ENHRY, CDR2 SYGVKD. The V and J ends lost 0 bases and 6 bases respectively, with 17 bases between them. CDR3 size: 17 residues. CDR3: CAISESSSTVQAGELFF. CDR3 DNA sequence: TGTGCCATCAGTGAGTCGAGTAGTACGGTCCAAGCCGGGGAGCTGTTTTTT.

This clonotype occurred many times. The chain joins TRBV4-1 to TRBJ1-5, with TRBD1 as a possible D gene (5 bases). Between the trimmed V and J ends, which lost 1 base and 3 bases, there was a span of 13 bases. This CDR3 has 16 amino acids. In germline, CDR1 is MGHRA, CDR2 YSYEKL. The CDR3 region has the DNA TGCGCCAGCAGCCAAGGGGGCGCAAGTATCAATCAGCCCCAGCATTTT. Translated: CASSQGGASINQPQHF.

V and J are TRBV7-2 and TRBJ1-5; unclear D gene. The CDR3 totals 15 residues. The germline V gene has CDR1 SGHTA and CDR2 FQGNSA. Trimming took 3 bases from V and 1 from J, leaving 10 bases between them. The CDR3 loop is CASSFGPESNQPQHF. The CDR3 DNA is TGTGCCAGCAGCTTCGGGCCAGAGAGCAATCAGCCCCAGCATTTT.

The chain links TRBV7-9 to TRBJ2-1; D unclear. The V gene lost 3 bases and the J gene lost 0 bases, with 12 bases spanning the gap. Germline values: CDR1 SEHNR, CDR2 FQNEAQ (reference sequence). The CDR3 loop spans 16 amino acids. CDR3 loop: CASSFLGMSSYNEQFF. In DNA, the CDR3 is TGTGCCAGCAGCTTCTTGGGTATGAGCTCCTACAATGAGCAGTTCTTC.

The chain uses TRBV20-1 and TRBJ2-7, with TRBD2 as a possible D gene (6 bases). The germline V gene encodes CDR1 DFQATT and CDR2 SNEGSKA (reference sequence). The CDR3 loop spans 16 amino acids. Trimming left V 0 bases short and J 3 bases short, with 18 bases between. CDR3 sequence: CSARDRRRDPSYEQYF. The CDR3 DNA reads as TGCAGTGCTAGAGATCGGCGGCGGGACCCCAGCTACGAGCAGTACTTC.

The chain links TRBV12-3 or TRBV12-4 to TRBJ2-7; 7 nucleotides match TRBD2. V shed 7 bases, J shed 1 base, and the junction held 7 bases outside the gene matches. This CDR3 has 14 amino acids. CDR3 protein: CASTRGVSSYEQYF. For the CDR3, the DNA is TGTGCCAGCACCCGGGGGGTTTCTTCCTACGAGCAGTACTTC.

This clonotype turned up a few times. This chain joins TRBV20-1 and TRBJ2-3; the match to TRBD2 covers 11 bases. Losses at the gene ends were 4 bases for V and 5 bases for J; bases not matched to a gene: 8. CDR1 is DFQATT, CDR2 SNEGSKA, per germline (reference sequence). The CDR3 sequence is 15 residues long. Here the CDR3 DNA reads TGCAGTGCTATTGAGACTAGCGGGATCCTAGATACGCAGTATTTT. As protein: CSAIETSGILDTQYF.

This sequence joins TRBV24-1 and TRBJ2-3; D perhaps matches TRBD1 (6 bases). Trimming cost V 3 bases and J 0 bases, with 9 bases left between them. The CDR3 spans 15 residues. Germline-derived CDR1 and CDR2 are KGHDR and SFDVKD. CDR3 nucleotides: TGTGCCACCAGTGATCCAGGGGTTAGCACAGATACGCAGTATTTT. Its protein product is CATSDPGVSTDTQYF.

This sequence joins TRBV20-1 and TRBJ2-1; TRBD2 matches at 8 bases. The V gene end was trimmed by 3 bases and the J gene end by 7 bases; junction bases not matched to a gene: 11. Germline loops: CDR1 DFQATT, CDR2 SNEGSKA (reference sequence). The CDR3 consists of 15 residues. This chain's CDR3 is CSASPSSGVWNEQFF. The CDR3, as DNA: TGCAGTGCTAGCCCTAGTAGCGGGGTGTGGAATGAGCAGTTCTTC.

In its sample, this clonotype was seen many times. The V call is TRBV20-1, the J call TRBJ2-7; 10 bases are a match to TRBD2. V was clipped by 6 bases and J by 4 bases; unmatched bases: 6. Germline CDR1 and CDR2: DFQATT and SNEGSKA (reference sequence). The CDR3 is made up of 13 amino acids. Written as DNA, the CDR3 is TGCAGTGCGCAAGGACTAGCGGCATACGAGCAGTACTTC. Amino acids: CSAQGLAAYEQYF.

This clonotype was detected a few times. This CDR3 is CASSRLGQGAYETQYF. For the CDR3, the DNA is TGTGCCAGCAGCCGCCTCGGACAGGGGGCTTACGAGACCCAGTACTTC. This chain uses TRBV7-9 with TRBJ2-5; 11 bases are shared with TRBD1. Per germline, CDR1 SEHNR and CDR2 FQNEAQ (reference sequence). V lost 5 bases to trimming and J lost 5 bases; unmatched junction nucleotides: 10. This CDR3 has 16 residues. The variable domain in full, with the rest retrieved from reference TRBV7-9 and TRBJ2-5, is DTGVSQNPRHKITKRGQNVTFRCDPISEHNRLYWYRQTLGQGPEFLTYFQNEAQLEKSRLLSDRFSAERPKGSFSTLEIQRTEQGDSAMYLCASSRLGQGAYETQYFGPGTRLLVL.

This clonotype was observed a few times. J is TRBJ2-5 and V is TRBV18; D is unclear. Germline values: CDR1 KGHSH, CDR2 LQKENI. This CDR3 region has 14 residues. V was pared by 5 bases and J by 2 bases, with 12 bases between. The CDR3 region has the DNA TGTGCCAGCTCATGGTCCCAGAAACAAGAGACCCAGTACTTC. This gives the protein CASSWSQKQETQYF.

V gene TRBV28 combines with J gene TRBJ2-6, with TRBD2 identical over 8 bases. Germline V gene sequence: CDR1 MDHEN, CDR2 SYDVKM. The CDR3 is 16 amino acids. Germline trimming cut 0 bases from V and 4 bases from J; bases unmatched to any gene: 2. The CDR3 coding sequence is TGTGCCAGCAGTTTATGGCGGGGGGCCGGGGCCAACGTCCTGACTTTC. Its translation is CASSLWRGAGANVLTF.

DNA for the CDR3: TGTGCCAGCAAGACTACGGGTACCACCTACGAGCAGTACTTC. This translates into CASKTTGTTYEQYF. This chain connects TRBV6-1 to TRBJ2-7; D perhaps matches TRBD2 (5 bases). Trimming took off 7 bases at V and 2 bases at J, with 15 bases between the two ends. Per germline, CDR1 MNHNS and CDR2 SASEGT. The CDR3 contains 14 residues.

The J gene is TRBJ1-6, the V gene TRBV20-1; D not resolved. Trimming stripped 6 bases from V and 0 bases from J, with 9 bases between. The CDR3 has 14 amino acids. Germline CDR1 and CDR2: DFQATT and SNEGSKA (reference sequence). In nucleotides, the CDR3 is TGCAGTGCCCGTCAAAGCTCCTATAATTCACCCCTCCACTTT. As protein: CSARQSSYNSPLHF.

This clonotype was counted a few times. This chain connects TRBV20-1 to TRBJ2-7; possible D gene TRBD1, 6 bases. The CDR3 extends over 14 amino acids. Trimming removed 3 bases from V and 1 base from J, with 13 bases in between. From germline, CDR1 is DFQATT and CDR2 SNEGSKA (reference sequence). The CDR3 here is CSASLQGKSYEQYF. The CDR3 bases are TGCAGTGCTAGCTTGCAGGGGAAGTCCTACGAGCAGTACTTC.

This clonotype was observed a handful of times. The CDR3 DNA sequence: TGTGCCAGCGGGGACAGAAACTACAATGAGCAGTTCTTC. It encodes CASGDRNYNEQFF. This chain uses TRBV2 with TRBJ2-1, with 7 bases that match TRBD1. CDR1 and CDR2 from the germline V gene are SNHLY and FYNNEI. This CDR3 region has 13 residues. The J segment lost 3 bases and the V segment lost 8 bases, leaving 4 bases of the junction unmatched.

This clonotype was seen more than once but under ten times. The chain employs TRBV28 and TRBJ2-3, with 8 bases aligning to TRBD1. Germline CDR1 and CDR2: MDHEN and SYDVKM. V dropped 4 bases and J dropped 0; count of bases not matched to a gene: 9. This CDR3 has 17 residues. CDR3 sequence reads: CASSYSRGRGSTDTQYF. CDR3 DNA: TGTGCCAGCAGTTACAGCAGGGGGCGGGGAAGCACAGATACGCAGTATTTT.

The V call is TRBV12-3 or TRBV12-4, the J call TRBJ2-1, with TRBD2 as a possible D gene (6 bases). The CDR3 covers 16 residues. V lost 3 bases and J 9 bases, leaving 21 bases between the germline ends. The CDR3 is CASSFVNYMLGGEQFF. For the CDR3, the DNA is TGTGCCAGCAGTTTTGTGAATTATATGCTGGGGGGTGAGCAGTTCTTC.

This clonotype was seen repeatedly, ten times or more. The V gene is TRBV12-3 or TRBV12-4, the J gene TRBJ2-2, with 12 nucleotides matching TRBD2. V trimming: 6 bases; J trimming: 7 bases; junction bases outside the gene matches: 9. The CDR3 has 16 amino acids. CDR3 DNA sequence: TGTGCCAGCAGACATCGACTAGCGGGAGCGAACGGGGAGCTGTTTTTT. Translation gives CASRHRLAGANGELFF.

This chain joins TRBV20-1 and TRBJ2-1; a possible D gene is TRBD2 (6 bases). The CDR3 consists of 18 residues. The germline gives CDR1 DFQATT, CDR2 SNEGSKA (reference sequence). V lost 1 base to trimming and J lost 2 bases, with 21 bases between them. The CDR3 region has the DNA TGCAGTGCTAGAGTTCAAAGCGGGCCACCAGGGACCTACAATGAGCAGTTCTTC. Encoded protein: CSARVQSGPPGTYNEQFF.

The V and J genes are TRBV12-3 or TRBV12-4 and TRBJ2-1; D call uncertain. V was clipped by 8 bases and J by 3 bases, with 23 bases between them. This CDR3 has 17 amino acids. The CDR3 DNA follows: TGTGCCAGCGCCTTACGGGCACTCAGCAGGTACTACAATGAGCAGTTCTTC. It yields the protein CASALRALSRYYNEQFF.

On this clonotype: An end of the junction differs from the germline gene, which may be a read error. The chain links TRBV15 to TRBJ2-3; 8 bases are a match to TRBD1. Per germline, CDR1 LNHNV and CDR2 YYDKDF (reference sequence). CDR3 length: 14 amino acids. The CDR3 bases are TGTGCCACCTGCAGAGTCAGGGGGCTAGATACGCAGTATTTT. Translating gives CATCRVRGLDTQYF.